This T cell receptor (beta chain) was documented in a study of blood T cell repertoires in COVID-19. This clone has a handful of counts. The CDR3 consists of 15 residues. V shed 6 bases and J shed 1 base, with 15 bases lying between them. Germline loops: CDR1 LNHDA, CDR2 SQIVND (reference sequence). Sequencing used immunoSEQ multiplex PCR; TCRdb keeps in-frame clones, though not all of them. The data contain under 60,000 clones, approximately 87% of them singletons. The chain is built from TRBV19 and TRBJ1-1; no clear D gene. The sequencing input was peripheral blood. The clonotype was recovered from a human donor in a cohort sampled during active COVID-19. CDR3 sequence reads: CASSPAHSANTEAFF. In DNA, the CDR3 is TGTGCCAGTAGCCCGGCGCACAGTGCGAACACTGAAGCTTTCTTT.